Listed below are T cell receptor beta chains from one sample, sequenced in a study of CD8 T cells in ankylosing spondylitis. In TCRdb, the 5' RACE reads were re-called with MiXCR into one record per CDR3 protein. The sample lists tens of thousands of distinct CDR3 sequences; about 6% were seen once. The sample consisted of blood, either unsorted or a sorted T cell fraction (not recorded which). These receptor sequences come from a male donor with ankylosing spondylitis or in good health (not recorded which). Both conserved end residues are part of each CDR3. The order of the fields is CDR3 DNA, CDR3 protein, V gene, J gene, clone size, D gene. The D gene is left open where the match is weak. Clone size appears in some rows only: once, few, many, or a class for an expanded clone.

CDR3 DNA: TGTGCCAGCAGCTGGGGACCGCCTATGAACACTGAAGCTTTCTTT
CDR3 protein: CASSWGPPMNTEAFF
V gene: TRBV5-6
J gene: TRBJ1-1
clone size: many
D gene: -

CDR3 DNA: TGCAGTGCTAGAGTTCGGCAGTCTAATTCACCCCTCCACTTT
CDR3 protein: CSARVRQSNSPLHF
V gene: TRBV20-1
J gene: TRBJ1-6
clone size: medium-sized
D gene: -

CDR3 DNA: TGCGCCAGCAGCTTGGGGCAGATCTCCTACGAGCAGTACTTC
CDR3 protein: CASSLGQISYEQYF
V gene: TRBV5-1
J gene: TRBJ2-7
clone size: many
D gene: -

CDR3 DNA: TGCGCCAGCAGCTCCGGGACAGGGGGAAGTGAGCAGTTCTTC
CDR3 protein: CASSSGTGGSEQFF
V gene: TRBV5-1
J gene: TRBJ2-1
clone size: many
D gene: TRBD1

CDR3 DNA: TGTGCCAGCAGTGACTCAGTAGGGGAGACCCAGTACTTC
CDR3 protein: CASSDSVGETQYF
V gene: TRBV27
J gene: TRBJ2-5
clone size: many
D gene: -

CDR3 DNA: TGCAGTGCTAGAAACACCAAAAACATTCAGTACTTC
CDR3 protein: CSARNTKNIQYF
V gene: TRBV20-1
J gene: TRBJ2-4
clone size: many
D gene: -

CDR3 DNA: TGCGCCAGCAGCCAAGATCCGACTTGGGGTAATTCACCCCTCCACTTT
CDR3 protein: CASSQDPTWGNSPLHF
V gene: TRBV4-1
J gene: TRBJ1-6
clone size: many
D gene: -

CDR3 DNA: TGTGCCAGCACCGAGGACAGGTGGAGGGGATCACCCCTCCACTTT
CDR3 protein: CASTEDRWRGSPLHF
V gene: TRBV6-1
J gene: TRBJ1-6
clone size: many
D gene: TRBD1

CDR3 DNA: TGTGCCATCAGTGGCGGTAGCGGGAGTTCGACCTACGAGCAGTACTTC
CDR3 protein: CAISGGSGSSTYEQYF
V gene: TRBV10-3
J gene: TRBJ2-7
clone size: many
D gene: TRBD2

CDR3 DNA: TGTGCCAGCAGCTACAACAGGGGCGAAGCTTTCTTT
CDR3 protein: CASSYNRGEAFF
V gene: TRBV7-9
J gene: TRBJ1-1
clone size: many
D gene: TRBD1

CDR3 DNA: TGTGCCAGCAGCCTAGACTGGGGGCCTGAAGCTTTCTTT
CDR3 protein: CASSLDWGPEAFF
V gene: TRBV28
J gene: TRBJ1-1
clone size: many
D gene: -

CDR3 DNA: TGTACCATCAGACCAGACAGGGGGGTATTCTCGAACACCGGGGAGCTGTTTTTT
CDR3 protein: CTIRPDRGVFSNTGELFF
V gene: TRBV3-1
J gene: TRBJ2-2
clone size: -
D gene: TRBD1

CDR3 DNA: TGTGCCAGCTTAGGGGATCCTAATGAAAAACTGTTTTTT
CDR3 protein: CASLGDPNEKLFF
V gene: TRBV7-9
J gene: TRBJ1-4
clone size: many
D gene: -

CDR3 DNA: TGTGCCACCAGCATTATAAATCAGCCCCAGCATTTT
CDR3 protein: CATSIINQPQHF
V gene: TRBV15
J gene: TRBJ1-5
clone size: many
D gene: -

CDR3 DNA: TGTGCCAGCAGCTTACGCGACAGGGGAAACAATGAGCAGTTCTTC
CDR3 protein: CASSLRDRGNNEQFF
V gene: TRBV7-3
J gene: TRBJ2-1
clone size: many
D gene: TRBD1

CDR3 DNA: TGTGCCAGTAGTATTCGGGCAAACACCGGGGAGCTGTTTTTT
CDR3 protein: CASSIRANTGELFF
V gene: TRBV19
J gene: TRBJ2-2
clone size: many
D gene: -

CDR3 DNA: TGTGCCAGCAGTGAGACCGGGGAAAAACTGTTTTTT
CDR3 protein: CASSETGEKLFF
V gene: TRBV2
J gene: TRBJ1-4
clone size: many
D gene: -

CDR3 DNA: TGCAGCGTTGCCCGGGAGACAGGTCGGGCTTTCTTT
CDR3 protein: CSVARETGRAFF
V gene: TRBV29-1
J gene: TRBJ1-1
clone size: -
D gene: -

CDR3 DNA: TGCGCCAGCAGCCTCGCGGGAGCAGATACGCAGTATTTT
CDR3 protein: CASSLAGADTQYF
V gene: TRBV5-1
J gene: TRBJ2-3
clone size: many
D gene: TRBD2

CDR3 DNA: TGCAGTGCCATATCCCCGACAATTGGGGGACACAATGAGCAGTTCTTC
CDR3 protein: CSAISPTIGGHNEQFF
V gene: TRBV20-1
J gene: TRBJ2-1
clone size: many
D gene: -

CDR3 DNA: TGCAGTGCTAGACCGGGACAGGGGGCAGGGGAGACCCAGTACTTC
CDR3 protein: CSARPGQGAGETQYF
V gene: TRBV20-1
J gene: TRBJ2-5
clone size: few
D gene: TRBD1

CDR3 DNA: TGTGCCAGCAGGCTGGCAGGGTACAATGAGCAGTTCTTC
CDR3 protein: CASRLAGYNEQFF
V gene: TRBV7-9
J gene: TRBJ2-1
clone size: many
D gene: -

CDR3 DNA: TGTGCCAGCAGCTTACATAGCGGGAGGGCCAGGTATACGCAGTATTTT
CDR3 protein: CASSLHSGRARYTQYF
V gene: TRBV7-2
J gene: TRBJ2-3
clone size: -
D gene: TRBD2

CDR3 DNA: TGTGCCAGCAGTGAAGGGACCGGGGGGAGGGGAGCTGGTGGCTACACCTTC
CDR3 protein: CASSEGTGGRGAGGYTF
V gene: TRBV2
J gene: TRBJ1-2
clone size: many
D gene: -

CDR3 DNA: TGCGCCGCACGGACAGGGAGTTCCCGCACAGATACGCAGTATTTT
CDR3 protein: CAARTGSSRTDTQYF
V gene: TRBV5-1
J gene: TRBJ2-3
clone size: many
D gene: TRBD1

CDR3 DNA: TGCAGCGTTATAGTTTCGGGTAGCAATCAGCCCCAGCATTTT
CDR3 protein: CSVIVSGSNQPQHF
V gene: TRBV29-1
J gene: TRBJ1-5
clone size: many
D gene: -

CDR3 DNA: TGCAGTGCTAGACCTATAGCGGGGGGTTACAATGAGCAGTTCTTC
CDR3 protein: CSARPIAGGYNEQFF
V gene: TRBV20-1
J gene: TRBJ2-1
clone size: many
D gene: TRBD2

CDR3 DNA: TGCGCCAGCAGCCCTTACCGGGACAGGGGAGTCTACGAGCAGTACTTC
CDR3 protein: CASSPYRDRGVYEQYF
V gene: TRBV5-1
J gene: TRBJ2-7
clone size: many
D gene: TRBD1

CDR3 DNA: TGTGCCAGCAGCCAAGACTGGGGATCGGACCAACGGTGGAGATCCAATGAGCAGTTCTTC
CDR3 protein: CASSQDWGSDQRWRSNEQFF
V gene: TRBV14
J gene: TRBJ2-1
clone size: many
D gene: -

CDR3 DNA: TGCAGTGCTAGGCTACAGGGAGGAGGGGAGACCCAGTACTTC
CDR3 protein: CSARLQGGGETQYF
V gene: TRBV20-1
J gene: TRBJ2-5
clone size: few
D gene: -

CDR3 DNA: TGCAGTGCTAGTGCAGGATCTAGCTCCTACGAGCAGTACTTC
CDR3 protein: CSASAGSSSYEQYF
V gene: TRBV20-1
J gene: TRBJ2-7
clone size: many
D gene: -

CDR3 DNA: TGTGCCAGCAGCTCCCTCGGGGGGGGGCGCATCGGTGGCTACACCTTC
CDR3 protein: CASSSLGGGRIGGYTF
V gene: TRBV7-9
J gene: TRBJ1-2
clone size: -
D gene: -